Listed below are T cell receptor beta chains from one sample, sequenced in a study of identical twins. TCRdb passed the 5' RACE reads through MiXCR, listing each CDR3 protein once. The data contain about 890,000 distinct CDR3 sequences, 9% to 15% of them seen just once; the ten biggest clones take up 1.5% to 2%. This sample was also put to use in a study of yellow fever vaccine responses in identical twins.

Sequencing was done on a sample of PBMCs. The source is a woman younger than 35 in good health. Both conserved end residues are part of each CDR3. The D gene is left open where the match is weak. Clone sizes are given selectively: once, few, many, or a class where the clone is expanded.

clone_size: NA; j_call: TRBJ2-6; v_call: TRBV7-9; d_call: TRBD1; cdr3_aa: CASSSGQGMSGANVLTF; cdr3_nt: TGTGCCAGCAGCTCCGGACAGGGTATGTCTGGGGCCAACGTCCTGACTTTC
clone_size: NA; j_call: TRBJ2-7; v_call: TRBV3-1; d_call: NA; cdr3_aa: CASSQEASVGLGYEQYF; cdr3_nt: TGTGCCAGCAGCCAAGAAGCTAGCGTCGGGCTCGGCTACGAGCAGTACTTC
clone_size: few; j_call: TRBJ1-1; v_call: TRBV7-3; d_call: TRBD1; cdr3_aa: CASSLLRTGNTEAFF; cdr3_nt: TGTGCCAGCAGCTTACTAAGGACAGGGAACACTGAAGCTTTCTTT
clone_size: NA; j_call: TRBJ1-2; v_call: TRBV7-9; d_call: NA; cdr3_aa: CASSSRATTYGYTF; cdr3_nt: TGTGCCAGCAGCTCGCGGGCCACCACATATGGCTACACCTTC
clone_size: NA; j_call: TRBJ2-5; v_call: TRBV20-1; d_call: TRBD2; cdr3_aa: CSARAFALAGGPQETQYF; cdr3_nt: TGCAGTGCTAGAGCATTCGCGCTAGCGGGAGGGCCCCAAGAGACCCAGTACTTC
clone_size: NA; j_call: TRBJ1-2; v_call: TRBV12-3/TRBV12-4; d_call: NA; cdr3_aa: CASRGQMNYGYTF; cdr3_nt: TGTGCCAGCAGAGGACAGATGAACTATGGCTACACCTTC
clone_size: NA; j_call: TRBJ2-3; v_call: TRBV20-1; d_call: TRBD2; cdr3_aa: CSASHMTSGSTDTQYF; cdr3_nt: TGCAGTGCTAGCCACATGACTAGCGGGAGCACAGATACGCAGTATTTT
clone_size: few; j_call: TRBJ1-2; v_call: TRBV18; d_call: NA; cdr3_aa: CASSPGLSDGYTF; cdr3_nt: TGTGCCAGCTCACCGGGACTATCCGATGGCTACACCTTC
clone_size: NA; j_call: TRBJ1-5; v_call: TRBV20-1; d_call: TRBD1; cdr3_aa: CSATGGRSNQPQHF; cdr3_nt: TGCAGTGCGACAGGGGGCAGGAGCAATCAGCCCCAGCATTTT
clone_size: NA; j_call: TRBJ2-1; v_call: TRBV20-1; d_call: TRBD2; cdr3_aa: CSARDPRLASDEQFF; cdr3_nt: TGCAGTGCTAGGGACCCGCGACTAGCGAGTGATGAGCAGTTCTTC
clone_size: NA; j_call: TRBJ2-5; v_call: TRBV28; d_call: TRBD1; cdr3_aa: CASSLIRGLQETQYF; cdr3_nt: TGTGCCAGCAGTTTAATTAGGGGGCTGCAAGAGACCCAGTACTTC
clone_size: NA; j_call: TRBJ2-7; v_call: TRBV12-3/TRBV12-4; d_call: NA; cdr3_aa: CASSPLGVSYEQYF; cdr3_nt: TGTGCCAGCAGCCCCCTCGGGGTCTCCTACGAGCAGTACTTC
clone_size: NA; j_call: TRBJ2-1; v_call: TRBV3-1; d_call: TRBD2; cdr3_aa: CASRNTGLAGDYSYNEQFF; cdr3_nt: TGTGCCAGCAGGAACACGGGACTAGCGGGAGACTACTCCTACAATGAGCAGTTCTTC